This T cell receptor beta chain was observed in a study of blood T cell repertoires in COVID-19. About the study: COVID-19 samples from acute and convalescent phases originated in the United States, Italy and Spain. T cells, B-cell-depleted T cells, or PBMCs supplied cDNA or gDNA.

Under the authors' procedure: Reference gene primer amplification yielded estimated nucleated cell counts. Some clones are missing from TCRdb's copy, which holds only in-frame ones; the method was immunoSEQ multiplex PCR. From that table come the V and J calls and clone size; the DNA was used to work out D and trimming. The sample includes around 70,000 clones, about 80% of them seen just once. CDR1 is LGHDT, CDR2 YNNKEL, per germline (reference sequence). The CDR3 is 15 residues long. The V and J ends lost 1 base and 1 base, in that order; junction bases with no gene match: 3. The rearrangement links TRBV3-1 (or the pseudogene TRBV3-2) to TRBJ1-2, with 7 bases aligning to TRBD1. Specimen: peripheral blood. The TCR comes from a human donor in a cohort sampled during active COVID-19. CDR3 amino acids: CASSQGQGDNYGYTF. The CDR3 region has the DNA TGTGCCAGCAGCCAAGGACAGGGCGATAACTATGGCTACACCTTC.